A single sample gave rise to the 11 T cell receptor beta chains below, sequenced in a study of vaccination and CD4 T cells after COVID-19. Documented treatment: roughly ten-day PBMC culture with coronavirus spike peptide pools or control peptides (ViraFEST assay). The Oncomine TCR Beta short-read assay sequenced DNA from cultured CD4+ T cells. TCRdb re-derived calls from the PCR reads in MiXCR, one entry per CDR3 protein. The sample shows 10,000 to 15,000 distinct CDR3 sequences, about 41% of them seen only once. These TCRs are of unknown antigen specificity. Sequencing was performed on cultured CD4+ T cells from blood, taken after SARS-CoV-2 vaccination. The origin of the receptors is a human donor with COVID-19.

This clonotype came up a few times. This chain links TRBV15 with TRBJ1-5, with D hard to call. V shed 0 bases and J shed 2 bases, with 2 bases lying between them. The CDR3 spans 13 residues. CDR1 is LNHNV and CDR2 is YYDKDF in the germline V gene (reference sequence). Here the CDR3 DNA reads TGTGCCACCAGCAGAGACGGCAATCAGCCCCAGCATTTT. Amino acids: CATSRDGNQPQHF.

The chain recombines TRBV5-4 with TRBJ1-2, with TRBD1 matching 8 bases. The CDR3 has 13 amino acids. The germline gives CDR1 SGHNT, CDR2 YYREEE (reference sequence). Germline trimming cut 2 bases from V and 4 bases from J; bases unmatched to any gene: 1. CDR3 sequence: CASSFTGGYGYTF. DNA of the CDR3: TGTGCCAGCAGCTTTACAGGGGGCTATGGCTACACCTTC.

This clonotype has just a few counts. The gene calls are TRBV14 and TRBJ2-7; D not certain. The CDR3 is 11 amino acids. Trimming pared 1 base from V and 6 bases from J, leaving 4 bases between. The germline gives CDR1 SGHDN, CDR2 FVKESK. The CDR3 DNA is TGTGCCAGCAGCCAAGGGGCCGAGCAGTACTTC. It encodes CASSQGAEQYF.

This clonotype was found a few times. V and J are TRBV20-1 and TRBJ2-5; maybe TRBD1 (6 bases). This CDR3 has 14 amino acids. Germline CDR1 and CDR2: DFQATT and SNEGSKA (reference sequence). With 0 bases removed from V and 5 bases from J, the gap between germline ends came to 13 bases. CDR3 DNA sequence: TGCAGTGCTAGAGATCTAACAGGGTGGGAGACCCAGTACTTC. Translation: CSARDLTGWETQYF.

The chain couples TRBV7-6 to TRBJ1-6, with TRBD1 matching over 8 bases. The CDR3 is made up of 16 amino acids. Germline trimming cut 2 bases from V and 10 bases from J; bases unmatched to any gene: 10. CDR1 is SGHVS and CDR2 is FNYEAQ in the germline V gene. In DNA form, the CDR3 reads TGTGCCAGCAGCTTAACATGGCAGGGGGCAGAGTCACCCCTCCACTTT. Translating it yields CASSLTWQGAESPLHF.

The V call is TRBV6-1, the J call TRBJ2-2; 8 bases are a match to TRBD1. CDR3 size: 15 residues. Losses at the gene ends were 3 bases for V and 5 bases for J; bases not matched to a gene: 5. Germline CDR1 MNHNS, CDR2 SASEGT. The CDR3 is CASSEERQGTGELFF. The CDR3 nucleotides read TGTGCCAGCAGTGAGGAAAGACAGGGGACCGGGGAGCTGTTTTTT.

This clonotype was seen only a few times. The rearrangement uses TRBV27 and TRBJ1-1; D is uncertain. Germline CDR1 and CDR2: MNHEY and SMNVEV (reference sequence). The V end lost 4 bases, the J end lost 3 bases, and 9 bases lay between the germline ends. This CDR3 is built from 13 residues. Written as DNA, the CDR3 is TGTGCCAGCAGTTCGGCCTGGGACACTGAAGCTTTCTTT. It encodes CASSSAWDTEAFF.

The CDR3: CASSSLREQYF. Written as DNA, the CDR3 is TGTGCCAGCAGCTCCCTGAGGGAGCAGTACTTC. The chain combines TRBV7-2 with TRBJ2-7; no reliable D call. Trimming cost V 4 bases and J 7 bases, with 8 bases left between them. CDR1 and CDR2 from the germline V gene are SGHTA and FQGNSA. The CDR3 runs 11 residues.

This chain connects TRBV12-3 or TRBV12-4 to TRBJ1-2; no definite D call. The CDR3 extends over 11 amino acids. V shed 3 bases and J shed 8 bases, with 7 bases lying between them. CDR3 protein: CASSFRLGYTF. The CDR3, as DNA: TGTGCCAGCAGTTTTCGTCTGGGCTACACCTTC.

The chain joins TRBV4-3 to TRBJ1-2; TRBD1 agrees at 9 bases. The length of the CDR3 is 16 residues. Unmatched junction bases numbered 10, after V lost 1 base and J lost 7 bases. Germline assignment: CDR1 LGHNA and CDR2 YSLEER. The DNA for the CDR3 is TGCGCCAGCAGCCAAGTTGGGACAGGGAATTCGTTTGGCTACACCTTC. Protein product: CASSQVGTGNSFGYTF.

The rearrangement links TRBV7-2 to TRBJ1-6, with 7 bases lining up with TRBD1. Unmatched junction bases numbered 0, after V lost 3 bases and J lost 7 bases. This CDR3 comprises 13 residues. CDR1 and CDR2 (germline): SGHTA, FQGNSA. This chain's CDR3 is CASSFRGNSPLHF. CDR3 nucleotides: TGTGCCAGCAGCTTCAGGGGGAATTCACCCCTCCACTTT.